Shown below are 27 T cell receptor beta chains from a single sample sequenced in a study of a mutant IDH1 vaccine in newly diagnosed glioma (dated by TCRdb to 2020 to 2023). Library prep was done by the immunoSEQ multiplex PCR assay. Drawn from immuneACCESS, this table holds only the in-frame rearrangements with V and J called that TCRdb kept. Clones are partly lost; checked studies trace under half to an unresolved V gene and leave the rest unexplained. The sample table holds around 80,000 clones, of which approximately 85% were seen once. The ten largest clones take up around 0.77% of the sample. The time point label corresponds to: week 23, last vaccination. Each vaccine dose was 300 ug of a 20-mer mutant IDH1 peptide in Montanide, given subcutaneously with topical imiquimod. Their cognate antigens are unknown. Specimen: PBMCs, collected from a glioma patient whose treatment included an IDH1 peptide vaccine. The receptors were sampled from a woman aged 45-65 years with glioma.

The rearrangement joins TRBV12-5 to TRBJ1-5; D remains unclear. Trimming shortened V by 5 bases and J by 6 bases, and 8 bases separated the two germline ends. The CDR3 has 12 residues. CDR1 LGHNT and CDR2 FRNRAP come from the germline V gene. DNA for the CDR3: TGTGCTAGTGGTGAAGGGCCTCAGCCCCAGCATTTT. It yields the protein CASGEGPQPQHF.

The chain recombines TRBV4-1 with TRBJ2-7; 7 bases fit TRBD1. After removal of 1 base from V and 4 bases from J, the junction contained 7 bases not matched to a gene. The CDR3 covers 15 residues. Germline assignment: CDR1 MGHRA and CDR2 YSYEKL. CDR3 region: CASSQGTGLQYEQYF. As DNA, the CDR3 is TGCGCCAGCAGCCAAGGGACAGGCCTGCAATACGAGCAGTACTTC.

A single count supports this clone. The chain joins TRBV7-9 to TRBJ1-3; a weak D match, TRBD1 (6 bases). This CDR3 is built from 13 residues. Looked up from germline, CDR1 is SEHNR and CDR2 is FQNEAQ (reference sequence). The germline V and J ends were trimmed by 7 bases and 0 bases, with 7 bases remaining between them. CDR3 bases: TGTGCCAGCACACAGGGCTCTGGAAACACCATATATTTT. This sequence encodes CASTQGSGNTIYF. Full variable domain (outside the CDR3, taken from reference TRBV7-9 and TRBJ1-3): DTGVSQNPRHKITKRGQNVTFRCDPISEHNRLYWYRQTLGQGPEFLTYFQNEAQLEKSRLLSDRFSAERPKGSFSTLEIQRTEQGDSAMYLCASTQGSGNTIYFGEGSWLTVV.

The chain links TRBV4-2 to TRBJ2-1; no firm D call. V was shortened by 0 bases and J by 1 base, with 10 bases between the two germline ends. CDR1 and CDR2 from the germline V gene are LGHNA and YNFKEQ. This CDR3 has 16 amino acids. CDR3 coding DNA: TGTGCCAGCAGCCAAGATCCGGGTACGTCCTACAATGAGCAGTTCTTC. The encoded protein is CASSQDPGTSYNEQFF.

This chain links TRBV6-1 with TRBJ2-7; 9 bases map to TRBD1. This CDR3 has 16 residues. Germline assignment: CDR1 MNHNS and CDR2 SASEGT. The V segment lost 3 bases and the J segment 2 bases; nucleotides outside the gene matches: 8. The CDR3 bases are TGTGCCAGCAGTGAGTGGGAGGACAGGGGTGCCTACGAGCAGTACTTC. It translates to CASSEWEDRGAYEQYF.

This clone was counted once. The chain recombines TRBV19 with TRBJ1-4, with TRBD1 matching over 7 bases. The CDR3 is made up of 16 amino acids. With 0 bases clipped from V and 8 bases from J, the junction kept 9 bases outside the gene matches. CDR1 is LNHDA, CDR2 SQIVND, per germline (reference sequence). The CDR3 nucleotides read TGTGCCAGTAGTATAGATCTACAGGGGAGGTGGGAAAAACTGTTTTTT. This codes for CASSIDLQGRWEKLFF.

This clone appeared a single time. The V gene is TRBV6-1, the J gene TRBJ1-2; D may be TRBD1 (5 bases). Germline loops: CDR1 MNHNS, CDR2 SASEGT. The CDR3 extends over 14 amino acids. Trimming shortened V by 6 bases and J by 1 base, and 12 bases separated the two germline ends. The CDR3 DNA sequence: TGTGCCAGCAGCCCAAGGGGTGGTAACTATGGCTACACCTTC. Protein sequence: CASSPRGGNYGYTF.

The gene calls are TRBV18 and TRBJ1-4, with D possibly matching TRBD1 (6 bases). CDR1 and CDR2 from the germline V gene are KGHSH and LQKENI. Trimming removed 0 bases at V and 7 bases at J, with 12 bases between. The CDR3 is 15 residues long. CDR3 nucleotide sequence: TGTGCCAGCTCACCACCATCAGGGGTGCGTGAAAAACTGTTTTTT. It is translated as CASSPPSGVREKLFF.

The rearrangement links TRBV6-5 to TRBJ2-5, with D tentatively TRBD2 (5 bases). CDR3 length equals 13 residues. Trimming shortened V by 2 bases and J by 2 bases, and 6 bases separated the two germline ends. Germline V gene sequence: CDR1 MNHEY, CDR2 SVGAGI. The CDR3 sequence is CASSYEGQETQYF. The CDR3 DNA sequence: TGTGCCAGCAGTTACGAGGGACAAGAGACCCAGTACTTC.

The J gene is TRBJ2-3, the V gene TRBV5-8, with D tentatively TRBD1 (5 bases). Looked up from germline, CDR1 is SGHTS and CDR2 is YDEGEE. V lost 4 bases and J lost 3, with 12 bases in between. The length of the CDR3 is 14 residues. Here the CDR3 reads CASSHRAGTDTQYF. CDR3 bases: TGTGCCAGCAGCCACAGAGCAGGGACAGATACGCAGTATTTT.

The chain employs TRBV16 and TRBJ2-3; D uncertain. V was pared by 1 base and J by 8 bases, with 16 bases between. This CDR3 region has 15 residues. The germline gives CDR1 KGHSY, CDR2 FQNENV. CDR3 bases: TGTGCCAGCAGCCAATGGGAAGCCTCACGAGTTACGCAGTATTTT. Translation: CASSQWEASRVTQYF. The variable domain in full, completed from reference TRBV16 and TRBJ2-3, reads GEEVAQTPKHLVRGEGQKAKLYCAPIKGHSYVFWYQQVLKNEFKFLISFQNENVFDETGMPKERFSAKCLPNSPCSLEIQATKLEDSAVYFCASSQWEASRVTQYFGPGTRLTVL.

V is TRBV2 and J is TRBJ2-1; no firm D call. CDR3 length: 13 amino acids. The germline CDR1 and CDR2 sequences are SNHLY and FYNNEI. The CDR3 sequence is CATQASSYNEQFF. CDR3 bases: TGTGCAACGCAGGCAAGCTCCTACAATGAGCAGTTCTTC.

With regard to this clone: The sample holds other DNA sequences that translate to the same CDR3. The chain recombines TRBV6-6 with TRBJ1-5, with 7 bases that match TRBD1. Germline V lookup: CDR1 MNHNY, CDR2 SVGAGI (reference sequence). This CDR3 region has 13 residues. V shed 5 bases, J shed 2 bases, and the junction held 0 bases outside the gene matches. The CDR3: CASSTGGNQPQHF. The CDR3 DNA sequence: TGTGCCAGCAGTACAGGGGGCAATCAGCCCCAGCATTTT.

The chain links TRBV5-4 to TRBJ1-2; D possibly corresponds to TRBD1 (5 bases). The CDR3 runs 13 residues. V was trimmed by 0 bases and J by 8 bases, leaving 11 bases between them. Germline CDR1 reads SGHNT; CDR2 reads YYREEE (reference sequence). The CDR3 sequence: CASSLGFRDGYTF. The DNA for the CDR3 is TGTGCCAGCAGCTTGGGTTTTAGGGACGGCTACACCTTC.

V and J are TRBV18 and TRBJ2-7, with TRBD2 identical over 7 bases. Germline CDR1 reads KGHSH; CDR2 reads LQKENI. The CDR3 extends over 15 amino acids. V lost 4 bases, J lost 5 bases, and 11 bases stayed unmatched. CDR3 in amino acids: CASSLLLANGDEQYF. The CDR3, as DNA: TGTGCCAGCTCACTCCTACTAGCGAATGGGGACGAGCAGTACTTC.

The chain joins TRBV27 to TRBJ2-3; perhaps TRBD1 as D (5 bases). The CDR3 length is 14 residues. Trimming removed 2 bases from V and 4 bases from J, with 10 bases in between. Germline V gene lookup returns CDR1 MNHEY and CDR2 SMNVEV (reference sequence). This chain's CDR3 is CASSLAGRPDTQYF. The DNA for the CDR3 is TGTGCCAGCAGTTTAGCAGGGCGACCAGATACGCAGTATTTT.

This chain joins TRBV10-2 and TRBJ2-5; D uncertain. Trimming left V 2 bases short and J 7 bases short, with 11 bases between. This CDR3 region has 13 residues. Germline values: CDR1 WSHSY, CDR2 SAAADI. CDR3 coding DNA: TGCGCCAGCAGTGAGAGGGCAGAAGGGACCCAGTACTTC. It translates to CASSERAEGTQYF.

The chain carries TRBV7-3 and TRBJ2-7; TRBD1 is a possible D gene (6 bases). There are 15 residues in the CDR3. Trimming cost V 4 bases and J 4 bases, with 17 bases left between them. Germline V gene sequence: CDR1 SGHTA, CDR2 FQGTGA. The CDR3: CASSSTAGDSYEQYF. Written as DNA, the CDR3 is TGTGCCAGCAGCTCCACGGCAGGGGATTCGTACGAGCAGTACTTC.

The count of this clone is one. The chain uses TRBV28 and TRBJ2-7, with 15 positions matching TRBD2. The CDR3 runs to 15 residues. Germline V gene sequence: CDR1 MDHEN, CDR2 SYDVKM. J lost 6 bases, V lost 5 bases, and 5 bases had no gene match. In DNA form, the CDR3 reads TGTGCCAGCAGTCATCCGGGACTAGCGGGAGGCGAGCAGTACTTC. It encodes CASSHPGLAGGEQYF.

The count of this clone is one. The CDR3 region has the DNA TGTGCCAGCAGAAGGGAGGAGACCCAGTACTTC. Its translation: CASRREETQYF. The chain recombines TRBV6-5 with TRBJ2-5, with a possible D match to TRBD2 (5 bases). V lost 6 bases and J 5 bases, leaving 7 bases between the germline ends. The CDR3 is 11 residues long. The V gene's germline CDR1 is MNHEY and CDR2 SVGAGI.

The chain is built from TRBV5-1 and TRBJ2-3; TRBD1 matches 7 bases. Germline V gene sequence: CDR1 SGHRS, CDR2 YFSETQ. The CDR3 runs 14 residues. V gave up 4 bases and J gave up 3 bases; unmatched junction bases: 5. This CDR3 reads CASSLQGFTDTQYF. In DNA form, the CDR3 reads TGCGCCAGCAGCCTACAGGGGTTTACAGATACGCAGTATTTT.

The CDR3 here is CASSWGGSGGYEQYF. In DNA form, the CDR3 reads TGTGCCAGCAGTTGGGGGGGTAGCGGGGGCTACGAGCAGTACTTC. The chain carries TRBV6-5 and TRBJ2-7; TRBD2 aligns across 9 bases. CDR3 length: 15 residues. Germline V gene sequence: CDR1 MNHEY, CDR2 SVGAGI. The ends lost 4 bases at V and 3 bases at J; junction bases unmatched: 7.

The chain is built from TRBV28 and TRBJ1-4; D may be TRBD1 (6 bases). Between the trimmed V and J ends, which lost 2 bases and 6 bases, there was a span of 10 bases. Germline V gives CDR1 MDHEN, CDR2 SYDVKM. The CDR3 spans 14 residues. The CDR3 spells CASSLNREYEKLFF. The CDR3 nucleotides read TGTGCCAGCAGTTTAAACAGGGAGTATGAAAAACTGTTTTTT.

V usage is TRBV10-1 and J usage is TRBJ2-3; 7 nucleotides agree with TRBD2. This CDR3 comprises 17 residues. Losses at the gene ends were 3 bases for V and 1 base for J; bases not matched to a gene: 10. CDR1 and CDR2 (germline): WNHNN, SYGVQD (reference sequence). The CDR3 nucleotides are TGCGCCAGCAGTGACCCCACGACTAGCCGCGGCACAGATACGCAGTATTTT. Translating it yields CASSDPTTSRGTDTQYF.

The V and J genes are TRBV18 and TRBJ2-2; TRBD1 aligns across 8 bases. Germline-derived CDR1 and CDR2 are KGHSH and LQKENI. The CDR3 is 16 amino acids. The V and J ends lost 6 bases and 4 bases, in that order; junction bases with no gene match: 10. The CDR3 coding sequence is TGTGCCAGCTCCCTGGGACAGGCTCATCTCACCGGGGAGCTGTTTTTT. Amino acids: CASSLGQAHLTGELFF.

V and J are TRBV10-1 and TRBJ2-3; TRBD1 might be the D (6 bases). Germline V gene lookup returns CDR1 WNHNN and CDR2 SYGVQD (reference sequence). The V end was cut by 7 bases, the J end by 0 bases, with 11 bases between. The CDR3 totals 14 residues. The CDR3 spells CASTSGHSTDTQYF. The CDR3 bases are TGCGCCAGCACCTCGGGACATAGCACAGATACGCAGTATTTT.

This chain connects TRBV18 to TRBJ1-1; 10 nucleotides match TRBD1. V gave up 4 bases and J gave up 5 bases; unmatched junction bases: 4. The CDR3 consists of 14 residues. Per the germline V gene, CDR1 is KGHSH and CDR2 is LQKENI. The DNA for the CDR3 is TGTGCCAGCTCACGACAGGGGGCGCGGACTGAAGCTTTCTTT. It encodes CASSRQGARTEAFF.